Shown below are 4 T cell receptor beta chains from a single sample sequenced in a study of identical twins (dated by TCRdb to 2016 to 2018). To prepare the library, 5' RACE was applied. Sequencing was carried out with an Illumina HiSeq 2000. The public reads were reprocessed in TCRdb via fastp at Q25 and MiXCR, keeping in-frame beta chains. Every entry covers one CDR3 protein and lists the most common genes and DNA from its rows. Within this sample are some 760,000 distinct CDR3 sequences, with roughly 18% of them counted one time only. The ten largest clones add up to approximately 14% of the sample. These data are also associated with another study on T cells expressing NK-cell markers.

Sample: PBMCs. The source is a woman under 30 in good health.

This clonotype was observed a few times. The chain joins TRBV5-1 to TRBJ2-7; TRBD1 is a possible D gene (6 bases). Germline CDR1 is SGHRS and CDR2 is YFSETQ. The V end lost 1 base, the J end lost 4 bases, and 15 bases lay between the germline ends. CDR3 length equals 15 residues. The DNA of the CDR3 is TGCGCCAGCAGCTTGAGGGACACTTCTTTTTACGAGCAGTACTTC. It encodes CASSLRDTSFYEQYF.

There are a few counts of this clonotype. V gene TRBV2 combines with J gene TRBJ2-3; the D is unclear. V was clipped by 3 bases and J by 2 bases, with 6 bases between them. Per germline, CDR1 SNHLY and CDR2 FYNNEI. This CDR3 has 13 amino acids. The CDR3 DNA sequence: TGTGCCAGCAGTGACGGTATCACAGATACGCAGTATTTT. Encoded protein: CASSDGITDTQYF.

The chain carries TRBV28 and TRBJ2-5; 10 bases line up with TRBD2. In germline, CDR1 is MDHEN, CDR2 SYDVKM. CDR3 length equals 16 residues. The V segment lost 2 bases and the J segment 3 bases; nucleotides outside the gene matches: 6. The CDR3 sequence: CASSLGASGRKETQYF. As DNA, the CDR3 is TGTGCCAGCAGTTTAGGGGCTAGCGGGAGAAAAGAGACCCAGTACTTC.

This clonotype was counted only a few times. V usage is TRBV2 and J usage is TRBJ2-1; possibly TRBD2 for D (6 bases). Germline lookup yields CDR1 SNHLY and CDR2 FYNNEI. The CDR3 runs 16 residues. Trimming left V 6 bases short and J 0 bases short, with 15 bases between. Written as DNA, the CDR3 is TGTGCCAGCAGGACCGGGACTCTAAACTCCTACAATGAGCAGTTCTTC. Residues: CASRTGTLNSYNEQFF.